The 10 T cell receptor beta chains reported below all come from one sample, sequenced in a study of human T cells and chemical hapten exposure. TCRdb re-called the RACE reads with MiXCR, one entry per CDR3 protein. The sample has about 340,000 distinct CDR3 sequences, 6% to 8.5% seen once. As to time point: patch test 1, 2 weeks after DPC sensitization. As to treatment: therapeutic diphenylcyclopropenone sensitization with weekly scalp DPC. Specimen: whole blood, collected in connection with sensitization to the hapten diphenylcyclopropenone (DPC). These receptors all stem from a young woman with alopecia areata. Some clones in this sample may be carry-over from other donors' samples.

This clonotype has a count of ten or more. CDR3 in DNA: TGCAGTGCTGAGAGGCAGAAGGGCAGCCCTGGCTACACCTTC. It translates to CSAERQKGSPGYTF. The gene calls are TRBV20-1 and TRBJ1-2; D is unresolved. This CDR3 is built from 14 residues. Germline V lookup: CDR1 DFQATT, CDR2 SNEGSKA (reference sequence). The V gene lost 5 bases and the J gene lost 7 bases, with 20 bases spanning the gap.

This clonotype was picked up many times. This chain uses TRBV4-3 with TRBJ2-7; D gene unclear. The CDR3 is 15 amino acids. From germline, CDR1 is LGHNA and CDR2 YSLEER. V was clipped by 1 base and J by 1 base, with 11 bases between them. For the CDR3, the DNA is TGCGCCAGCAGCCAAGGCTTAGATCGATCCTACGAGCAGTACTTC. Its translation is CASSQGLDRSYEQYF.

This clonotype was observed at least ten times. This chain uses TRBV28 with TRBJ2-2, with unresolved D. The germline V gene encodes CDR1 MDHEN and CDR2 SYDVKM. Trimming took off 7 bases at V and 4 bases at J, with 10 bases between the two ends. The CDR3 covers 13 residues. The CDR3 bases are TGTGCCAGCACCCTAACGGGCACCGGGGAGCTGTTTTTT. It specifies CASTLTGTGELFF. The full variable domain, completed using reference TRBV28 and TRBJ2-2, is DVKVTQSSRYLVKRTGEKVFLECVQDMDHENMFWYRQDPGLGLRLIYFSYDVKMKEKGDIPEGYSVSREKKERFSLILESASTNQTSMYLCASTLTGTGELFFGEGSRLTVL.

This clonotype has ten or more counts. The CDR3, as DNA: TGTGCCAGCAGTCCGGGACTAGCGGGGGGAGCAGATACGCAGTATTTT. Translation: CASSPGLAGGADTQYF. The chain uses TRBV12-3 or TRBV12-4 and TRBJ2-3, with 15 bases matching TRBD2. This CDR3 comprises 16 residues. Unmatched junction bases numbered 4, after V lost 5 bases and J lost 4 bases.

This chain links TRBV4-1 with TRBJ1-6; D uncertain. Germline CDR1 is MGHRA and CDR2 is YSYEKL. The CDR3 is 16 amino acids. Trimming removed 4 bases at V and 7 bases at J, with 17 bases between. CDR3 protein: CASSLLWAETNSPLHF. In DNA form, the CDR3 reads TGCGCCAGCAGCCTCTTATGGGCAGAGACAAATTCACCCCTCCACTTT.

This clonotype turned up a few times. CDR3: CSVDETGFAQNTEAFF. The CDR3, as DNA: TGCAGCGTTGATGAAACGGGTTTTGCCCAGAACACTGAAGCTTTCTTT. This chain connects TRBV29-1 to TRBJ1-1; D remains ambiguous. Germline loops: CDR1 SQVTM, CDR2 ANQGSEA. V lost 3 bases to trimming and J lost 1 base, with 18 bases between them. The CDR3 loop spans 16 amino acids.

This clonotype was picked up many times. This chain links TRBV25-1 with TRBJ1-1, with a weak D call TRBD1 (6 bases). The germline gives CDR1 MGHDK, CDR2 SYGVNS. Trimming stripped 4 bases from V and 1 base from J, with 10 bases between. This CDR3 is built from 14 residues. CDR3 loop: CASSGRGPNTEAFF. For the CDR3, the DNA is TGTGCCAGCAGTGGCAGGGGTCCGAACACTGAAGCTTTCTTT.

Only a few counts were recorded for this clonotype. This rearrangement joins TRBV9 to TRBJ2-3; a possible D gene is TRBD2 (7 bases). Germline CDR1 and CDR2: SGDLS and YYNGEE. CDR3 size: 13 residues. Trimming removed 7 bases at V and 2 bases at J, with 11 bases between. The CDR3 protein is CASGAGATDTQYF. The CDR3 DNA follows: TGTGCCAGCGGGGCGGGGGCCACAGATACGCAGTATTTT.

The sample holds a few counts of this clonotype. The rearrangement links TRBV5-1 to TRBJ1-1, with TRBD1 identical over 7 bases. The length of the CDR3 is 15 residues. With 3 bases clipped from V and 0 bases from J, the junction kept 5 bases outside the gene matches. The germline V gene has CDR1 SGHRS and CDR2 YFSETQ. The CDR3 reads CASSSWTGMNTEAFF. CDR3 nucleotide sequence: TGCGCCAGCAGCTCCTGGACAGGAATGAACACTGAAGCTTTCTTT.

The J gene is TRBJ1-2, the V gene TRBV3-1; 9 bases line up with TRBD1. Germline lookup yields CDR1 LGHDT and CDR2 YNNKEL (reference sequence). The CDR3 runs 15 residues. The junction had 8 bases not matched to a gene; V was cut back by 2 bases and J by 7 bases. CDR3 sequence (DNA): TGTGCCAGCAGCCAAATCCACAGGGGGCATGCTGGCTACACCTTC. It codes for CASSQIHRGHAGYTF.